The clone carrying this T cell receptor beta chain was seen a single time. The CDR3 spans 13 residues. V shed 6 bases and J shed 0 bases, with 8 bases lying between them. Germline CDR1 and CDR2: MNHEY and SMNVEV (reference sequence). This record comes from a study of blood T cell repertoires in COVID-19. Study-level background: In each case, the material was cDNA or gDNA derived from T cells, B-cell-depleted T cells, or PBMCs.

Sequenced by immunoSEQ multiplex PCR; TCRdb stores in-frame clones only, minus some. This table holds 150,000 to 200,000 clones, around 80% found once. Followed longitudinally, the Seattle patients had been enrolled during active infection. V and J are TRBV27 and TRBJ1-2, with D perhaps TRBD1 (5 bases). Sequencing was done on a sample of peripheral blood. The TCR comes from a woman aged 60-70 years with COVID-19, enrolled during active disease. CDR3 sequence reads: CASRPTANYGYTF. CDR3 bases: TGTGCCAGCAGACCGACAGCTAACTATGGCTACACCTTC.